Given below is one T cell receptor beta chain in context. The antigen remains unidentified. This sample was taken from a study of cytomegalovirus exposure and HLA in healthy donors. Study-wide results and caveats: It is likely that the observed cluster of highly shared sequence variants was a sequencing artifact. Previous analysis showed most TCR beta V segments were productive about 87% or about 30% of the time. Researchers reported from a later analysis that most CMV-associated TCR beta chains appeared HLA-restricted.

V was cut by 4 bases and J by 1 base, with 7 bases left in between. CDR1 and CDR2 (germline): LNHNV, YYDKDF (reference sequence). The CDR3 spans 13 residues. PCR involved 60 Vbeta and 13 Jbeta primers. The table came from immunoSEQ multiplex PCR; TCRdb's copy has only in-frame clones and leaves some out. Of some 150,000 clones detected, around 80% appear once; the ten largest clones hold around 5%. This chain uses TRBV15 with TRBJ1-1, with unresolved D. The specimen sequenced was PBMCs. The TCR originated in a young man in good health and CMV-seronegative. CDR3 sequence: CATSITSNTEAFF. CDR3 in DNA: TGTGCCACCAGCATCACATCGAACACTGAAGCTTTCTTT. The complete variable domain, with remaining parts taken from reference TRBV15 and TRBJ1-1, reads DAMVIQNPRYQVTQFGKPVTLSCSQTLNHNVMYWYQQKSSQAPKLLFHYYDKDFNNEADTPDNFQSRRPNTSFCFLDIRSPGLGDTAMYLCATSITSNTEAFFGQGTRLTVV.